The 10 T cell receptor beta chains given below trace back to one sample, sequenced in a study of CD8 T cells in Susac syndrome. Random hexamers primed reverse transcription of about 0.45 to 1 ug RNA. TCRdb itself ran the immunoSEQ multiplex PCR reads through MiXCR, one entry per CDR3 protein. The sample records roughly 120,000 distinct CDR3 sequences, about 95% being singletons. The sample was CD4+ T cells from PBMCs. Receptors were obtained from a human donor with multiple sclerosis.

The CDR3 spells CSAASLTGLSYNEQFF. CDR3 sequence (DNA): TGCAGTGCTGCCTCCTTGACAGGGCTATCCTACAATGAGCAGTTCTTC. The chain carries TRBV20-1 and TRBJ2-1; 7 bases map to TRBD1. Germline lookup yields CDR1 DFQATT and CDR2 SNEGSKA (reference sequence). The CDR3 has 16 residues. Unmatched junction bases numbered 11, after V lost 5 bases and J lost 1 base.

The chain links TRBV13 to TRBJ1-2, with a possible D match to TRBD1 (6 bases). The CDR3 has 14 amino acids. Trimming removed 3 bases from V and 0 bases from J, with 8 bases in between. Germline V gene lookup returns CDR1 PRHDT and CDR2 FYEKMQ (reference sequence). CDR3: CASSFGQSNYGYTF. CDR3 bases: TGTGCCAGCAGCTTCGGACAGTCTAACTATGGCTACACCTTC.

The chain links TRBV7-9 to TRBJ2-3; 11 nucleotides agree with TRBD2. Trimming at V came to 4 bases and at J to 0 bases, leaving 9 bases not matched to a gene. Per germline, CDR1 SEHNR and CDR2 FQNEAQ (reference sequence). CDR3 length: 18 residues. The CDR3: CASSYPPIAGGSTDTQYF. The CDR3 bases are TGTGCCAGCAGCTACCCCCCAATAGCGGGGGGGAGCACAGATACGCAGTATTTT.

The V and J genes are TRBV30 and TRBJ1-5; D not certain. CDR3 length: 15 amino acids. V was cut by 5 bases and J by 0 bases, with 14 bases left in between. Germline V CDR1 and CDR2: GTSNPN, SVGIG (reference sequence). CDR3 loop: CAWAPPGNSNQPQHF. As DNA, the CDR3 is TGTGCCTGGGCCCCCCCCGGAAATAGCAATCAGCCCCAGCATTTT.

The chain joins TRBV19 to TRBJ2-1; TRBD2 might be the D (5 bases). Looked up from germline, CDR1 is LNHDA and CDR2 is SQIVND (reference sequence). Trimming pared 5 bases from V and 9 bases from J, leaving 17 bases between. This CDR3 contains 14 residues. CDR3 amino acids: CASSPSRWRREQFF. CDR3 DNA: TGTGCCAGTAGTCCTTCTCGTTGGAGGCGTGAGCAGTTCTTC.

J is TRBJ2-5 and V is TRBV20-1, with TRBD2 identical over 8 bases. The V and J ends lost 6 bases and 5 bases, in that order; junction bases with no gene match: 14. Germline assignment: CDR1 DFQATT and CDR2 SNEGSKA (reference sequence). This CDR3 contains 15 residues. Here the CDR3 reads CSARPNLPSGETQYF. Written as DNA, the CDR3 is TGCAGTGCCCGACCAAATCTTCCTAGCGGGGAGACCCAGTACTTC.

CDR3 bases: TGCGCCAGCAGCTTGGATCATGCCCGTGGCTACACCTTC. This gives the protein CASSLDHARGYTF. The chain joins TRBV5-1 to TRBJ1-2; no reliable D call. The CDR3 consists of 13 residues. Between the trimmed V and J ends, which lost 0 bases and 7 bases, there was a span of 10 bases. In germline, CDR1 is SGHRS, CDR2 YFSETQ. Supplemented by reference TRBV5-1 and TRBJ1-2, the full variable domain reads KAGVTQTPRYLIKTRGQQVTLSCSPISGHRSVSWYQQTPGQGLQFLFEYFSETQRNKGNFPGRFSGRQFSNSRSEMNVSTLELGDSALYLCASSLDHARGYTFGSGTRLTVV.

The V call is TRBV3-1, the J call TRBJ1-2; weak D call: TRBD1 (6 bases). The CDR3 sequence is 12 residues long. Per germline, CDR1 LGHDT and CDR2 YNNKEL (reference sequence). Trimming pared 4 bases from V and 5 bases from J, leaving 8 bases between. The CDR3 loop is CASSPGDYGYTF. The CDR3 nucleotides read TGTGCCAGCAGCCCAGGGGATTATGGCTACACCTTC. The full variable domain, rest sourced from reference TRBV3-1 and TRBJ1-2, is DTAVSQTPKYLVTQMGNDKSIKCEQNLGHDTMYWYKQDSKKFLKIMFSYNNKELIINETVPNRFSPKSPDKAHLNLHINSLELGDSAVYFCASSPGDYGYTFGSGTRLTVV.

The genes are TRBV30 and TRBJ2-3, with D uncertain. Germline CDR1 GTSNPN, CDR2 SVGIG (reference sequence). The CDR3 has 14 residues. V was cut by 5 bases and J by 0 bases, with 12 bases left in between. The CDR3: CAWVSRPSTDTQYF. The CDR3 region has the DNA TGTGCCTGGGTTTCTCGGCCTAGCACAGATACGCAGTATTTT.

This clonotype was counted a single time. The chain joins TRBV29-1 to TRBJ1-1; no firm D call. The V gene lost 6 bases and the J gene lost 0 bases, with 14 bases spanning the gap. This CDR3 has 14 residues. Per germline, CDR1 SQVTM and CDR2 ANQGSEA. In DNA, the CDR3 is TGCAGCGTACGGGCCTGGAGTCTGAACACTGAAGCTTTCTTT. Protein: CSVRAWSLNTEAFF.